The 26 T cell receptor beta chains reported below all come from one sample, sequenced in a study of breast tumors, draining lymph nodes, adjacent tissues. TCRdb recomputed calls from the multiplex PCR reads with MiXCR, one row per CDR3 protein. The sample contains 15,000 to 17,000 distinct CDR3 sequences, around 50% of which appear only once. Source material: tumor-adjacent breast tissue. The source is a female donor with breast cancer. Some clones in this sample may be carry-over from other donors' samples.

The V and J genes are TRBV29-1 and TRBJ2-7, with D possibly matching TRBD1 (5 bases). V was pared by 4 bases and J by 7 bases, with 11 bases between. Germline assignment: CDR1 SQVTM and CDR2 ANQGSEA. The CDR3 is made up of 11 amino acids. The CDR3 sequence is CSVVVGQEQYF. The CDR3 DNA sequence: TGCAGCGTTGTCGTGGGGCAAGAGCAGTACTTC.

This chain connects TRBV19 to TRBJ1-5, with 8 bases aligning to TRBD1. With the DNA end fitting TRBJ2-3 better, the J assignment may be wrong. The CDR3 has 15 residues. Germline assignment: CDR1 LNHDA and CDR2 SQIVND (reference sequence). Written as DNA, the CDR3 is TGTGCCAGTAGTATCGGGGACAGGCGTTATCAGCCCCAGTATTTT. This encodes CASSIGDRRYQPQYF.

The chain uses TRBV10-2 and TRBJ2-7; D perhaps matches TRBD2 (6 bases). The V end lost 3 bases, the J end lost 7 bases, and 19 bases lay between the germline ends. Germline assignment: CDR1 WSHSY and CDR2 SAAADI. The length of the CDR3 is 15 residues. The chain's CDR3 is CASSEVSGGKVEQYF. The CDR3 bases are TGCGCCAGCAGTGAAGTTAGCGGTGGTAAGGTGGAGCAGTACTTC.

Note on this clonotype: Possible read error: a much larger clone is one base away. The chain has TRBV7-3 and TRBJ2-3, with TRBD2 identical over 11 bases. The junction had 6 bases not matched to a gene; V was cut back by 7 bases and J by 3 bases. This CDR3 region has 15 residues. Per germline, CDR1 SGHTA and CDR2 FQGTGA. CDR3 region: CASTGTSGLTDTQYF. CDR3 DNA sequence: TGTGCCAGCACCGGGACTAGCGGTTTAACAGATACGCAGTATTTT.

This clonotype was seen ten or more times. The V call is TRBV28, the J call TRBJ2-4; 7 nucleotides agree with TRBD2. V lost 7 bases and J lost 8; bases outside the gene matches: 11. CDR3 length: 14 residues. Germline loops: CDR1 MDHEN, CDR2 SYDVKM. The CDR3 protein is CASTLPGGRDIQYF. The CDR3 nucleotides are TGTGCCAGCACCCTCCCGGGCGGGAGAGACATTCAGTACTTC.

This clonotype has at least ten counts. The genes are TRBV20-1 and TRBJ1-5, with D tentatively TRBD1 (6 bases). Germline V gene lookup returns CDR1 DFQATT and CDR2 SNEGSKA (reference sequence). Trimming shortened V by 6 bases and J by 1 base, and 19 bases separated the two germline ends. The CDR3 is 16 amino acids. DNA of the CDR3: TGCAGTGCCAGACCCCTCCGGGGGGCGAGCAATCAGCCCCAGCATTTT. Protein sequence: CSARPLRGASNQPQHF.

Within the sample, this clonotype is medium-sized. The J gene is TRBJ2-2, the V gene TRBV20-1; the match to TRBD2 covers 8 bases. The germline V gene encodes CDR1 DFQATT and CDR2 SNEGSKA (reference sequence). The V and J ends lost 1 base and 4 bases, in that order; junction bases with no gene match: 5. The CDR3 runs to 15 residues. In nucleotides, the CDR3 is TGCAGTGCTAGAGTTAACGGGAGGGCCACCGGGGAGCTGTTTTTT. Translating gives CSARVNGRATGELFF.

A note on this clonotype: At one of its ends the junction is not consistent with the germline gene, which may arise from a read error. This sequence joins TRBV9 and TRBJ2-3; D might be TRBD1 (5 bases). Germline CDR1 SGDLS, CDR2 YYNGEE. The CDR3 covers 14 residues. The CDR3 sequence is CASSVQGSTDTRSF. CDR3 DNA: TGTGCCAGCAGCGTACAGGGCTCCACAGATACGCGGTCTTTT.

V usage is TRBV20-1 and J usage is TRBJ1-3; 9 nucleotides agree with TRBD1. The ends lost 0 bases at V and 4 bases at J; junction bases unmatched: 7. Germline V lookup: CDR1 DFQATT, CDR2 SNEGSKA (reference sequence). The CDR3 covers 16 residues. The CDR3 spells CSARDTTGGRGNTIYF. The CDR3 DNA follows: TGCAGTGCTAGAGACACTACAGGGGGCAGAGGAAACACCATATATTTT.

In nucleotides, the CDR3 is TGTGCCAGCAGCTTGGGACAGTTGGGCTACACCTTC. Amino acids: CASSLGQLGYTF. The rearrangement joins TRBV5-4 to TRBJ1-2, with D perhaps TRBD1 (5 bases). Germline values: CDR1 SGHNT, CDR2 YYREEE (reference sequence). The CDR3 consists of 12 residues. The germline V and J ends were trimmed by 0 bases and 8 bases, with 8 bases remaining between them.

This clonotype showed up many times. The V gene is TRBV9, the J gene TRBJ2-3; no clear D gene. The V end was cut by 0 bases, the J end by 2 bases, with 10 bases between. The germline gives CDR1 SGDLS, CDR2 YYNGEE. This CDR3 is built from 15 residues. The CDR3 DNA reads as TGTGCCAGCAGCGTAGCGTTGAGGTCCACAGATACGCAGTATTTT. Translating it yields CASSVALRSTDTQYF. Filled out from reference TRBV9 and TRBJ2-3, the complete variable domain reads DSGVTQTPKHLITATGQRVTLRCSPRSGDLSVYWYQQSLDQGLQFLIQYYNGEERAKGNILERFSAQQFPDLHSELNLSSLELGDSALYFCASSVALRSTDTQYFGPGTRLTVL.

This clonotype was counted many times. The chain combines TRBV19 with TRBJ2-7; no definite D call. CDR3 length: 13 residues. V was pared by 3 bases and J by 2 bases, with 8 bases between. Germline V gives CDR1 LNHDA, CDR2 SQIVND (reference sequence). The CDR3 spells CASSINSAYEQYF. For the CDR3, the DNA is TGTGCCAGTAGTATCAACAGTGCCTACGAGCAGTACTTC.

The rearrangement uses TRBV2 and TRBJ1-2, with D tentatively TRBD1 (5 bases). The CDR3 length is 15 residues. Trimming removed 5 bases at V and 3 bases at J, with 16 bases between. The germline CDR1 and CDR2 sequences are SNHLY and FYNNEI. CDR3 sequence reads: CASSYLGRVDYGYTF. CDR3 sequence (DNA): TGTGCCAGCAGTTACCTGGGCAGGGTGGACTATGGCTACACCTTC.

This clonotype has at least ten counts. The chain carries TRBV28 and TRBJ1-6, with D possibly being TRBD1 (5 bases). This CDR3 is built from 15 residues. V gave up 7 bases and J gave up 13 bases, with 23 bases separating them. Looked up from germline, CDR1 is MDHEN and CDR2 is SYDVKM. The CDR3 loop is CASIPLGRRSGPLHF. In nucleotides, the CDR3 is TGTGCCAGCATCCCCCTGGGACGGCGGTCCGGGCCCCTCCACTTT.

The chain is built from TRBV5-1 and TRBJ2-3; TRBD2 agrees at 9 bases. The V and J ends lost 4 bases and 3 bases, in that order; junction bases with no gene match: 9. This CDR3 contains 16 residues. Per the germline V gene, CDR1 is SGHRS and CDR2 is YFSETQ. CDR3 loop: CASSGMTSGLTDTQYF. CDR3 sequence (DNA): TGCGCCAGCAGCGGGATGACTAGCGGTTTAACAGATACGCAGTATTTT.

This clonotype was detected ten times or more. V and J are TRBV9 and TRBJ2-3; 11 bases match TRBD2. This CDR3 is built from 17 residues. The junction had 9 bases not matched to a gene; V was cut back by 3 bases and J by 3 bases. Germline CDR1 and CDR2: SGDLS and YYNGEE. CDR3 region: CASSAGGTSGLTDTQYF. CDR3 DNA sequence: TGTGCCAGCAGCGCGGGGGGGACTAGCGGTTTAACAGATACGCAGTATTTT.

CDR3 in DNA: TGTGCCAGCAACGTAGCGGGCGTCGGTGGCTACACCTTC. Amino acids: CASNVAGVGGYTF. The V call is TRBV5-5, the J call TRBJ1-2; D unclear. CDR1 and CDR2 from the germline V gene are SGHKS and YYEKEE (reference sequence). The V end lost 6 bases, the J end lost 7 bases, and 16 bases lay between the germline ends. This CDR3 is 13 amino acids long.

This sequence joins TRBV7-8 and TRBJ1-3; possibly TRBD1 for D (5 bases). Trimming cost V 4 bases and J 0 bases, with 13 bases left between them. This CDR3 region has 16 residues. The germline V gene encodes CDR1 SGHVS and CDR2 FQNEAQ. The CDR3 sequence is CASSSPGRGSGNTIYF. The CDR3 DNA follows: TGTGCCAGCAGCTCCCCAGGGAGAGGCTCTGGAAACACCATATATTTT. Looking up the rest from reference TRBV7-8 and TRBJ1-3 gives the full variable domain: GAGVSQSPRYKVAKRGQDVALRCDPISGHVSLFWYQQALGQGPEFLTYFQNEAQLDKSGLPSDRFFAERPEGSVSTLKIQRTQQEDSAVYLCASSSPGRGSGNTIYFGEGSWLTVV.

CDR3 nucleotide sequence: TGTGCCAGCAGTCCCCGGGACAGGCCCTACGAGCAGTACTTC. This translates into CASSPRDRPYEQYF. The V call is TRBV5-7, the J call TRBJ2-7, with TRBD1 matching 8 bases. TRBV5-7 qualifies as an ORF whose function is uncertain. The CDR3 totals 14 residues. The V segment lost 5 bases and the J segment 2 bases; nucleotides outside the gene matches: 6.

The chain employs TRBV20-1 and TRBJ2-1, with TRBD2 as a possible D gene (6 bases). Trimming left V 1 base short and J 0 bases short, with 13 bases between. Per the germline V gene, CDR1 is DFQATT and CDR2 is SNEGSKA (reference sequence). The CDR3 sequence is 16 residues long. CDR3 residues: CSARGPGLSSYNEQFF. The DNA for the CDR3 is TGCAGTGCTAGAGGACCGGGACTTTCCTCCTACAATGAGCAGTTCTTC.

This clonotype was counted ten times or more. The chain links TRBV2 to TRBJ2-6, with 8 bases that match TRBD1. The V gene end was trimmed by 3 bases and the J gene end by 0 bases; junction bases not matched to a gene: 10. The CDR3 runs 19 residues. Germline loops: CDR1 SNHLY, CDR2 FYNNEI. This chain's CDR3 is CASSDAPGQDLSGANVLTF. In nucleotides, the CDR3 is TGTGCCAGCAGTGACGCCCCGGGACAGGACCTCTCTGGGGCCAACGTCCTGACTTTC.

The chain couples TRBV7-9 to TRBJ2-7; 8 positions match TRBD1. The CDR3 is made up of 14 amino acids. V was clipped by 3 bases and J by 2 bases; unmatched bases: 3. Germline loops: CDR1 SEHNR, CDR2 FQNEAQ (reference sequence). In DNA form, the CDR3 reads TGTGCCAGCAGCTTCGACAGGGGCCCCTACGAGCAGTACTTC. This gives the protein CASSFDRGPYEQYF.

V usage is TRBV7-9 and J usage is TRBJ2-1, with TRBD2 matching over 7 bases. Germline V gives CDR1 SEHNR, CDR2 FQNEAQ (reference sequence). V gave up 5 bases and J gave up 0 bases; unmatched junction bases: 10. CDR3 length: 17 residues. CDR3 bases: TGTGCCAGCAGCACCCCCTCGGGCGGGAGCTCCTACAATGAGCAGTTCTTC. Translated, it gives CASSTPSGGSSYNEQFF. The whole variable domain, filled in from reference TRBV7-9 and TRBJ2-1, reads DTGVSQNPRHKITKRGQNVTFRCDPISEHNRLYWYRQTLGQGPEFLTYFQNEAQLEKSRLLSDRFSAERPKGSFSTLEIQRTEQGDSAMYLCASSTPSGGSSYNEQFFGPGTRLTVL.

CDR3 in DNA: TGCAGTGTTAGCCCAACTAGCGGGAGTGCAGATACGCAGTATTTT. It specifies CSVSPTSGSADTQYF. The chain joins TRBV20-1 to TRBJ2-3, with TRBD2 matching over 11 bases. V trimming: 7 bases; J trimming: 4 bases; junction bases outside the gene matches: 10. CDR1 is DFQATT, CDR2 SNEGSKA, per germline (reference sequence). CDR3 length equals 15 residues.

This clonotype has just a few counts. The chain has TRBV5-4 and TRBJ2-7; no reliable D call. Trimming stripped 0 bases from V and 7 bases from J, with 8 bases between. Germline CDR1 reads SGHNT; CDR2 reads YYREEE (reference sequence). The CDR3 sequence is 12 residues long. The CDR3 nucleotides read TGTGCCAGCAGCTTGGAGGCGCCAGAGCAGTACTTC. Amino acid sequence: CASSLEAPEQYF.

This clonotype was seen just once. The chain employs TRBV12-3 or TRBV12-4 and TRBJ1-6; 9 bases fit TRBD1. Trimming cost V 6 bases and J 7 bases; bases outside gene matches: 4. This CDR3 region has 14 residues. CDR3 sequence (DNA): TGTGCCAGCAGCCGCGGGACAGGGAATTCACCCCTCCACTTT. Its protein product is CASSRGTGNSPLHF.